This TCR beta chain was identified in a study of technical replicates of blood from a few donors. This table comes from immunoSEQ multiplex PCR, and its TCRdb copy is limited to in-frame clones, with some not included. The repertoire holds about 76,000 clones, with approximately 94% as singletons. The V gene's germline CDR1 is SGHVS and CDR2 FQNEAQ. V was clipped by 6 bases and J by 4 bases; unmatched bases: 3. This CDR3 is 13 amino acids long. The sequence was collected from a human donor in good health. The specimen was T cells isolated from PBMCs. The rearrangement uses TRBV7-8 and TRBJ2-7; 10 bases fit TRBD1. This CDR3 reads CASSPDRGYEQYF. The CDR3, as DNA: TGTGCCAGCAGTCCGGACAGGGGGTACGAGCAGTACTTC.